The rows below give T cell receptor beta chains drawn from one sample of a study of a mutant IDH1 vaccine in newly diagnosed glioma. Produced via immunoSEQ multiplex PCR; TCRdb's table is partial and in-frame only. The table includes around 120,000 clones, roughly 75% detected once. For these receptors, no antigen is known. Sequencing was performed on PBMCs, taken from a glioma patient whose treatment included an IDH1 peptide vaccine. The source is a man aged 40-55 years with glioma. Each CDR3 is given without its conserved first and last residue. A D gene is named only where the DNA matches it firmly.

V gene	CDR3 length	J gene	D gene	CDR3 protein
TRBV11-2	10	TRBJ1-6	.	ASRRMGSPLH
TRBV6-1	13	TRBJ2-5	.	ASSETRITGETQY
TRBV19	14	TRBJ2-1	TRBD2	ASSPGGAGVSDEQF
TRBV4-3	12	TRBJ2-5	.	ASSRSTRMETQY
TRBV2	9	TRBJ2-5	.	ASSEQETQY
TRBV10-3	11	.	.	AISEGGTYEQY
TRBV4-3	15	TRBJ2-3	.	ASSRDQVQRSTDTQY
TRBV5-4	13	TRBJ2-7	TRBD2	ASSTRTSGAGEQY
TRBV4-2	15	TRBJ2-7	TRBD2	ASSQGVVAGGKYEQY
TRBV5-1	13	TRBJ2-7	TRBD2	ASSSTSGRGNEQY
TRBV5-1	12	TRBJ2-1	.	ASSPTVGSSEQF
TRBV19	11	TRBJ1-1	.	ASTFTPGTEAF
TRBV7-7	14	TRBJ2-2	.	ASSHGPLGGLGELF
TRBV9	12	TRBJ2-7	.	ASSPTGTNYEQY
TRBV5-6	13	TRBJ2-3	.	ASSKKRARTDTQY
TRBV27	13	TRBJ2-5	TRBD2	ASSQLAGGPKTQY
TRBV5-1	16	TRBJ2-1	.	ASSLFPARFGSYNEQF
TRBV11-2	13	TRBJ1-1	TRBD1	ASSPGDRVNTEAF
TRBV30	8	TRBJ2-7	.	AWSSIEQY
TRBV7-9	13	TRBJ2-1	TRBD2	ASSWTSGGYNEQF
TRBV19	15	TRBJ2-5	TRBD2	ASSIDQASGDLETQY
TRBV14	14	TRBJ2-7	TRBD2	ASSQGRLAGDYEQY
TRBV4-2	11	TRBJ1-2	.	ASSQETGNGYT
TRBV2	11	TRBJ2-7	.	ASSLGPWGEQY
TRBV25-1	14	TRBJ1-1	.	ASSALFGRVNTEAF
TRBV5-4	14	TRBJ2-5	TRBD2	ASSLPGRGAQETQY
TRBV4-1	11	TRBJ1-1	.	ASRRGGGTEAF